These T cell receptor beta chains were read from a single sample in a study of T-cell reconstitution after alpha-beta-depleted transplantation in children. Using its own MiXCR run on the PCR reads, TCRdb lists one record per CDR3 protein. The sample consists of fewer than 150,000 distinct CDR3 sequences, roughly 10% of them appearing once. The sample in question was PBMCs, mostly from graft donor cells, obtained 180 days after TCRalphabeta/CD19-depleted stem cell transplant. All receptors come from a girl in the first two years of life who had a stem cell transplant for combined immunodeficiency, so the T cells may come from the graft donor. Both conserved end residues are part of each CDR3. Each record gives: CDR3 protein, CDR3 DNA, V gene, D gene, J gene, clone size. The D gene is left open where the match is weak. Only some rows state a clone size, as once, few, many or a class for expanded clones.

CDR3 protein: CAWSRDRGQGGELFF; CDR3 DNA: TGTGCCTGGAGCCGGGACAGGGGGCAAGGCGGGGAGCTGTTTTTT; V gene: TRBV30; D gene: TRBD1; J gene: TRBJ2-2; clone size: NA
CDR3 protein: CASSLSGFSGELFF; CDR3 DNA: TGTGCCAGCAGCTTATCTGGATTCTCCGGGGAGCTGTTTTTT; V gene: TRBV7-3; D gene: NA; J gene: TRBJ2-2; clone size: few
CDR3 protein: CASSLGLTGGRETQYF; CDR3 DNA: TGCGCCAGCAGCTTAGGATTAACAGGGGGAAGAGAGACCCAGTACTTC; V gene: TRBV5-1; D gene: TRBD1; J gene: TRBJ2-5; clone size: many
CDR3 protein: CSALQPGETQYF; CDR3 DNA: TGCAGTGCTTTACAGCCCGGAGAGACCCAGTACTTC; V gene: TRBV20-1; D gene: NA; J gene: TRBJ2-5; clone size: many
CDR3 protein: CATSDSGTSGSGTTYEQYF; CDR3 DNA: TGTGCCACCAGTGACAGTGGGACTAGCGGGAGTGGGACTACCTACGAGCAGTACTTC; V gene: TRBV24-1; D gene: TRBD2; J gene: TRBJ2-7; clone size: few
CDR3 protein: CASSNPGNSYEQYF; CDR3 DNA: TGCGCCAGCTCTAACCCAGGGAACTCCTACGAGCAGTACTTC; V gene: TRBV5-1; D gene: NA; J gene: TRBJ2-7; clone size: NA
CDR3 protein: CASSFPPTGSSTDTQYF; CDR3 DNA: TGTGCCAGCAGTTTCCCCCCCACAGGCAGTAGCACAGATACGCAGTATTTT; V gene: TRBV12-3/TRBV12-4; D gene: NA; J gene: TRBJ2-3; clone size: few
CDR3 protein: CASRYLTLETGRWEQYF; CDR3 DNA: TGTGCCAGCAGATATTTAACCTTAGAGACAGGGCGCTGGGAGCAGTACTTC; V gene: TRBV14; D gene: TRBD1; J gene: TRBJ2-7; clone size: few
CDR3 protein: CSVVRGTYNEQFF; CDR3 DNA: TGCAGCGTTGTCAGGGGAACCTACAATGAGCAGTTCTTC; V gene: TRBV29-1; D gene: NA; J gene: TRBJ2-1; clone size: NA
CDR3 protein: CATSRAGPWGNEQYF; CDR3 DNA: TGTGCCACCAGCAGAGCGGGCCCCTGGGGAAACGAGCAGTACTTC; V gene: TRBV15; D gene: NA; J gene: TRBJ2-7; clone size: NA
CDR3 protein: CSVGPQGTYGYTF; CDR3 DNA: TGCAGCGTTGGGCCCCAGGGGACCTATGGCTACACCTTC; V gene: TRBV29-1; D gene: NA; J gene: TRBJ1-2; clone size: few
CDR3 protein: CASSPRVAGGTDTQYF; CDR3 DNA: TGTGCCAGCAGCCCGAGGGTAGCGGGGGGCACAGATACGCAGTATTTT; V gene: TRBV7-2; D gene: TRBD2; J gene: TRBJ2-3; clone size: few
CDR3 protein: CASRSFSGAGNNEQFF; CDR3 DNA: TGTGCCAGCAGGTCCTTCTCGGGGGCTGGGAACAATGAGCAGTTCTTC; V gene: TRBV7-9; D gene: NA; J gene: TRBJ2-1; clone size: few
CDR3 protein: CASSPALTNYGYTF; CDR3 DNA: TGTGCCAGCAGCCCAGCACTAACTAACTATGGCTACACCTTC; V gene: TRBV4-2; D gene: NA; J gene: TRBJ1-2; clone size: NA
CDR3 protein: CAISESGYPEETQYF; CDR3 DNA: TGTGCCATCAGTGAGTCGGGTTACCCCGAAGAGACCCAGTACTTC; V gene: TRBV10-3; D gene: NA; J gene: TRBJ2-5; clone size: many
CDR3 protein: CSVTDRGKEFF; CDR3 DNA: TGCAGCGTCACGGACAGGGGGAAGGAGTTCTTC; V gene: TRBV29-1; D gene: TRBD1; J gene: TRBJ2-1; clone size: NA
CDR3 protein: CASGPPYEQYF; CDR3 DNA: TGTGCCAGCGGGCCACCCTACGAGCAGTACTTC; V gene: TRBV5-6; D gene: NA; J gene: TRBJ2-7; clone size: many
CDR3 protein: CSARGIPSTDTQYF; CDR3 DNA: TGCAGTGCTAGAGGAATACCTAGCACAGATACGCAGTATTTT; V gene: TRBV20-1; D gene: NA; J gene: TRBJ2-3; clone size: NA
CDR3 protein: CASSPDSFLAKNIQYF; CDR3 DNA: TGTGCCAGCTCACCAGACAGTTTCTTAGCCAAAAACATTCAGTACTTC; V gene: TRBV18; D gene: NA; J gene: TRBJ2-4; clone size: NA
CDR3 protein: CASTKTGGGYEQYF; CDR3 DNA: TGTGCCAGCACCAAAACAGGGGGCGGGTACGAGCAGTACTTC; V gene: TRBV25-1; D gene: TRBD1; J gene: TRBJ2-7; clone size: NA
CDR3 protein: CSARVGSPDQPQHF; CDR3 DNA: TGCAGTGCTAGAGTGGGCAGCCCCGATCAGCCCCAGCATTTT; V gene: TRBV20-1; D gene: NA; J gene: TRBJ1-5; clone size: NA
CDR3 protein: CASSNVGGGTDTQYF; CDR3 DNA: TGTGCCAGCAGTAACGTCGGGGGCGGGACAGATACGCAGTATTTT; V gene: TRBV12-3/TRBV12-4; D gene: NA; J gene: TRBJ2-3; clone size: few
CDR3 protein: CASSLSPYPFEKGTGELFF; CDR3 DNA: TGTGCCAGCAGTTTATCGCCTTATCCCTTCGAAAAGGGAACCGGGGAGCTGTTTTTT; V gene: TRBV28; D gene: NA; J gene: TRBJ2-2; clone size: NA
CDR3 protein: CSARDRVSYEQYF; CDR3 DNA: TGCAGTGCGAGGGACAGGGTCTCCTACGAGCAGTACTTC; V gene: TRBV20-1; D gene: TRBD1; J gene: TRBJ2-7; clone size: NA
CDR3 protein: CAISGTGSYEQYF; CDR3 DNA: TGTGCCATCAGCGGAACAGGGAGCTACGAGCAGTACTTC; V gene: TRBV10-3; D gene: NA; J gene: TRBJ2-7; clone size: few
CDR3 protein: CAISDREPANYGYTF; CDR3 DNA: TGTGCCATCAGTGACCGGGAGCCTGCTAACTATGGCTACACCTTC; V gene: TRBV10-3; D gene: NA; J gene: TRBJ1-2; clone size: many
CDR3 protein: CASSLDRHNSEAFF; CDR3 DNA: TGCGCCAGCAGCTTGGACAGGCATAACTCTGAAGCTTTCTTT; V gene: TRBV5-1; D gene: NA; J gene: TRBJ1-1; clone size: few
CDR3 protein: CSARLQGNYGYTF; CDR3 DNA: TGCAGTGCTAGACTCCAGGGAAACTATGGCTACACCTTC; V gene: TRBV20-1; D gene: NA; J gene: TRBJ1-2; clone size: NA
CDR3 protein: CASSPSRGTGELFF; CDR3 DNA: TGTGCCAGCAGTCCCTCACGAGGTACCGGGGAGCTGTTTTTT; V gene: TRBV6-1; D gene: NA; J gene: TRBJ2-2; clone size: NA
CDR3 protein: CASSSGQGVTTDTQYF; CDR3 DNA: TGTGCCAGCAGCTCAGGACAGGGGGTTACGACAGATACGCAGTATTTT; V gene: TRBV7-9; D gene: TRBD1; J gene: TRBJ2-3; clone size: few
CDR3 protein: CASSPSGGRVYTF; CDR3 DNA: TGTGCCAGCAGCCCTTCTGGGGGGCGCGTCTACACCTTC; V gene: TRBV7-3; D gene: NA; J gene: TRBJ1-2; clone size: few
CDR3 protein: CASSPPDGTDTQYF; CDR3 DNA: TGTGCCAGCTCACCACCGGACGGCACAGATACGCAGTATTTT; V gene: TRBV18; D gene: NA; J gene: TRBJ2-3; clone size: few
CDR3 protein: CASSRNPGGPPEAFF; CDR3 DNA: TGTGCCAGCAGTCGAAACCCAGGGGGGCCTCCTGAAGCTTTCTTT; V gene: TRBV2; D gene: TRBD1; J gene: TRBJ1-1; clone size: many
CDR3 protein: CSASGRATGELFF; CDR3 DNA: TGCAGTGCTAGCGGGAGGGCCACCGGGGAGCTGTTTTTT; V gene: TRBV20-1; D gene: TRBD2; J gene: TRBJ2-2; clone size: NA
CDR3 protein: CASTLSRAGGLHF; CDR3 DNA: TGTGCCAGCACCCTCTCCAGGGCCGGGGGCCTCCACTTT; V gene: TRBV6-2/TRBV6-3; D gene: NA; J gene: TRBJ1-6; clone size: NA
CDR3 protein: CASSSYQRVVGTEAFF; CDR3 DNA: TGTGCCAGCAGTTCGTACCAAAGGGTAGTGGGCACTGAAGCTTTCTTT; V gene: TRBV6-2/TRBV6-3; D gene: NA; J gene: TRBJ1-1; clone size: NA
CDR3 protein: CSVERVAGGLLYNEQFF; CDR3 DNA: TGCAGCGTTGAACGGGTAGCGGGAGGACTCCTATACAATGAGCAGTTCTTC; V gene: TRBV29-1; D gene: TRBD2; J gene: TRBJ2-1; clone size: few
CDR3 protein: CASSSLPGTEYNEQFF; CDR3 DNA: TGTGCCAGCAGCTCACTACCCGGGACAGAATACAATGAGCAGTTCTTC; V gene: TRBV7-3; D gene: TRBD1; J gene: TRBJ2-1; clone size: many
CDR3 protein: CASSFRENEQFF; CDR3 DNA: TGTGCCAGCAGTTTCAGGGAGAATGAGCAGTTCTTC; V gene: TRBV7-6; D gene: NA; J gene: TRBJ2-1; clone size: many
CDR3 protein: CSAELAGAYEQYF; CDR3 DNA: TGCAGTGCCGAACTCGCCGGGGCCTACGAGCAGTACTTC; V gene: TRBV20-1; D gene: NA; J gene: TRBJ2-7; clone size: NA
CDR3 protein: CASSLGPQSSYNEQFF; CDR3 DNA: TGTGCCAGCAGCTTGGGTCCCCAGAGCTCCTACAATGAGCAGTTCTTC; V gene: TRBV5-5; D gene: NA; J gene: TRBJ2-1; clone size: few
CDR3 protein: CASSSLGGRLYNEQFF; CDR3 DNA: TGCGCCAGCAGCTCCCTTGGCGGGAGGCTCTACAATGAGCAGTTCTTC; V gene: TRBV5-1; D gene: TRBD2; J gene: TRBJ2-1; clone size: NA
CDR3 protein: CSATWVGNTEAFF; CDR3 DNA: TGCAGTGCCACTTGGGTGGGGAACACTGAAGCTTTCTTT; V gene: TRBV20-1; D gene: NA; J gene: TRBJ1-1; clone size: NA
CDR3 protein: CASSFVGHTDTQYF; CDR3 DNA: TGTGCCAGCAGCTTTGTGGGTCACACAGATACGCAGTATTTT; V gene: TRBV7-2; D gene: NA; J gene: TRBJ2-3; clone size: few
CDR3 protein: CASSLITGELFF; CDR3 DNA: TGTGCCAGCAGCCTTATTACCGGGGAGCTGTTTTTT; V gene: TRBV7-8; D gene: NA; J gene: TRBJ2-2; clone size: many
CDR3 protein: CSAILDRRLSSYNEQFF; CDR3 DNA: TGCAGTGCGATCCTCGACAGGAGACTAAGCTCCTACAATGAGCAGTTCTTC; V gene: TRBV20-1; D gene: NA; J gene: TRBJ2-1; clone size: NA
CDR3 protein: CASSTPGTPISGANVLTF; CDR3 DNA: TGTGCCAGCAGCACTCCCGGGACCCCGATCTCTGGGGCCAACGTCCTGACTTTC; V gene: TRBV9; D gene: NA; J gene: TRBJ2-6; clone size: NA
CDR3 protein: CATSGTGISTDTQYF; CDR3 DNA: TGTGCCACCAGCGGGACAGGGATCAGCACAGATACGCAGTATTTT; V gene: TRBV15; D gene: TRBD1; J gene: TRBJ2-3; clone size: NA
CDR3 protein: CSVIRDRGDTEAFF; CDR3 DNA: TGCAGCGTTATCCGGGACAGGGGGGACACTGAAGCTTTCTTT; V gene: TRBV29-1; D gene: TRBD1; J gene: TRBJ1-1; clone size: few
CDR3 protein: CSVEGGGQETQYF; CDR3 DNA: TGCAGCGTTGAAGGGGGGGGCCAAGAGACCCAGTACTTC; V gene: TRBV29-1; D gene: TRBD2; J gene: TRBJ2-5; clone size: NA
CDR3 protein: CASSLVTVAGGLGNEQFF; CDR3 DNA: TGTGCCAGCAGCTTAGTCACGGTAGCGGGAGGGCTGGGCAATGAGCAGTTCTTC; V gene: TRBV11-2; D gene: TRBD2; J gene: TRBJ2-1; clone size: few
CDR3 protein: CASSPPSLTQETQYF; CDR3 DNA: TGTGCCAGCTCACCACCGTCACTTACCCAAGAGACCCAGTACTTC; V gene: TRBV18; D gene: NA; J gene: TRBJ2-5; clone size: few
CDR3 protein: CASSQDLILREQFF; CDR3 DNA: TGTGCCAGCAGCCAAGATCTAATCCTCCGGGAGCAGTTCTTC; V gene: TRBV14; D gene: NA; J gene: TRBJ2-1; clone size: few
CDR3 protein: CASRPTGLTPTNEKLFF; CDR3 DNA: TGTGCCAGCAGACCGACAGGGTTAACTCCAACTAATGAAAAACTGTTTTTT; V gene: TRBV12-3/TRBV12-4; D gene: TRBD1; J gene: TRBJ1-4; clone size: NA
CDR3 protein: CASSFTVGQPQHF; CDR3 DNA: TGCGCCAGCAGCTTTACAGTTGGTCAGCCCCAGCATTTT; V gene: TRBV5-1; D gene: NA; J gene: TRBJ1-5; clone size: NA
CDR3 protein: CSAARGQFLTDIQYF; CDR3 DNA: TGCAGTGCAGCTAGAGGACAGTTCTTAACGGACATTCAGTACTTC; V gene: TRBV20-1; D gene: NA; J gene: TRBJ2-4; clone size: NA
CDR3 protein: CASSLGIAGVNEQFF; CDR3 DNA: TGCGCCAGCAGCTTGGGCATAGCGGGAGTGAATGAGCAGTTCTTC; V gene: TRBV5-1; D gene: TRBD2; J gene: TRBJ2-1; clone size: few
CDR3 protein: CAISERNTNQPQHF; CDR3 DNA: TGTGCCATCAGTGAGCGGAACACCAATCAGCCCCAGCATTTT; V gene: TRBV10-3; D gene: NA; J gene: TRBJ1-5; clone size: few
CDR3 protein: CASSLTGQESYEQYF; CDR3 DNA: TGTGCCAGCAGCTTAACGGGACAGGAGTCCTACGAGCAGTACTTC; V gene: TRBV7-2; D gene: TRBD1; J gene: TRBJ2-7; clone size: NA